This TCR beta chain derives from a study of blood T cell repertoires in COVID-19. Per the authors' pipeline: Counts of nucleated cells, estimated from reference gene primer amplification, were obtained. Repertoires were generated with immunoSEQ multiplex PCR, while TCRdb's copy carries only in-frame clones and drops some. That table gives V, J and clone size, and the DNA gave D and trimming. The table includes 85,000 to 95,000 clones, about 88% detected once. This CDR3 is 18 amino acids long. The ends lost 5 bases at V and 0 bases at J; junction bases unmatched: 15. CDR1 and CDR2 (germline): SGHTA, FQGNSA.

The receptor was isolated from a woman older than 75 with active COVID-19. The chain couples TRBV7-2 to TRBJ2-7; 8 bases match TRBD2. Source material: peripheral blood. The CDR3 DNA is TGTGCCAGCAGCCCCCGTACTAGCGGCTCTACAAGCTCCTACGAGCAGTACTTC. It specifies CASSPRTSGSTSSYEQYF. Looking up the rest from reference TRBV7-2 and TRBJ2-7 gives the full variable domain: GAGVSQSPSNKVTEKGKDVELRCDPISGHTALYWYRQSLGQGLEFLIYFQGNSAPDKSGLPSDRFSAERTGGSVSTLTIQRTQQEDSAVYLCASSPRTSGSTSSYEQYFGPGTRLTVT.